Given below is one T cell receptor (beta chain) in context. Other DNA sequences in this specimen translate into the identical CDR3. These data are taken from a study of shared clonotypes between healthy human individuals. This table comes from immunoSEQ multiplex PCR, and its TCRdb copy is limited to in-frame clones, with some not included. Altogether approximately 1,000,000 clones are present, 60% to 80% being singletons, with the ten largest covering approximately 0.95%. The V gene's germline CDR1 is SGHRS and CDR2 YFSETQ. Trimming removed 4 bases from V and 4 bases from J, with 8 bases in between. The CDR3 is 12 residues long.

The source is a man aged 18-30 years in good health. Some clones in this sample may be carry-over from other donors' samples. The specimen sequenced was memory CD4+ T cells from PBMCs. Indicated subset: CD45RA-negative fraction. The chain is built from TRBV5-1 and TRBJ2-5; perhaps TRBD1 as D (6 bases). The CDR3 nucleotides are TGCGCCAGCAGCCCACAGGGAGAGACCCAGTACTTC. Protein: CASSPQGETQYF. Filled out from reference TRBV5-1 and TRBJ2-5, the complete variable domain reads KAGVTQTPRYLIKTRGQQVTLSCSPISGHRSVSWYQQTPGQGLQFLFEYFSETQRNKGNFPGRFSGRQFSNSRSEMNVSTLELGDSALYLCASSPQGETQYFGPGTRLLVL.